This paragraph reports one T cell receptor beta chain. As yet, its antigen is unknown. The sample originates from a study of T cells in localized non-small cell lung cancer. Germline V gene lookup returns CDR1 LGHNA and CDR2 YSLEER. The V and J ends lost 8 bases and 4 bases, in that order; junction bases with no gene match: 8. The CDR3 spans 16 residues. The assay was immunoSEQ multiplex PCR, and TCRdb's table has in-frame clones only and misses some. The profile shows approximately 23,000 clones, 70% to 90% of them singletons. Regarding the study as a whole: Uninvolved adjacent lung, not tumor, had the highest T cell clonality.

This clonotype was obtained from a male donor at least 60 years old with stage I lung adenocarcinoma. The V call is TRBV4-3, the J call TRBJ2-6; 10 bases are shared with TRBD1. This sample comprised peripheral blood, obtained before any cancer treatment. CDR3 DNA sequence: TGCGCCAGCCAAGACAGGGGGCAAGGCGGGGCCAACGTCCTGACTTTC. Protein sequence: CASQDRGQGGANVLTF.